This TCR beta chain was identified during a study of T cells after yellow fever vaccination. This CDR3 region has 11 residues. Germline CDR1 GTSNPN, CDR2 SVGIG (reference sequence). The ends were cut back, 3 bases at V and 5 bases at J, with 4 bases in the middle. TCRdb used MiXCR to reprocess the 5' RACE reads, holding one entry per CDR3 protein. The sample lists just under 600,000 distinct CDR3 sequences; approximately 13% were seen once. About this clonotype: Its target is not known.

Regarding the study as a whole: Of the clonotypes, a small share occurred in both CD4 and CD8 compartments.

The chain uses TRBV30 and TRBJ2-2; no reliable D call. Material: PBMCs, obtained on the day of the yellow fever booster vaccination. The origin of this receptor is a man aged 25-40 years who received the YFV17D yellow fever vaccine. The CDR3 nucleotides read TGTGCCTGGAGCGATACCGGGGAGCTGTTTTTT. This encodes CAWSDTGELFF.